What follows are 3 T cell receptor beta chains derived from one specimen sequenced in a study of shared clonotypes between healthy human individuals. Profiling relied on immunoSEQ multiplex PCR, and the TCRdb table lists in-frame clones only, not all of them. The table has about 2.1 million clones, about 92% seen once. The naive CD8 fraction comprised CD45RO-negative cells positively selected for CCR7 and excluded terminally differentiated effector memory CD45RA+ cells. Sequencing was done on a sample of naive CD8+ T cells from PBMCs. The receptors were gathered from a young man in good health. Some clones in this sample may be carry-over from other donors' samples.

A note on this clone: This specimen includes other DNA sequences encoding the same CDR3. The J gene is TRBJ2-1, the V gene TRBV9; 9 nucleotides line up with TRBD2. The CDR3 runs to 16 residues. The trim removed 2 bases at V and 1 base at J, leaving 4 bases unmatched. Germline V CDR1 and CDR2: SGDLS, YYNGEE. CDR3 in DNA: TGTGCCAGCAGCGTTCGGGCGGGAGGGTCCTACAATGAGCAGTTCTTC. Protein sequence: CASSVRAGGSYNEQFF.

This clone was seen once. V gene TRBV19 combines with J gene TRBJ1-5; no firm D call. Between the trimmed V and J ends, which lost 0 bases and 13 bases, there was a span of 16 bases. CDR1 and CDR2 from the germline V gene are LNHDA and SQIVND (reference sequence). This CDR3 is built from 14 residues. CDR3 in amino acids: CASSIDVQSPEQHF. In nucleotides, the CDR3 is TGTGCCAGTAGTATAGATGTACAATCCCCGGAGCAGCATTTT.

J is TRBJ2-3 and V is TRBV11-2; D perhaps matches TRBD2 (6 bases). Germline assignment: CDR1 SGHAT and CDR2 FQNNGV. V was cut by 5 bases and J by 1 base, with 19 bases left in between. The CDR3 is made up of 17 amino acids. The CDR3 nucleotides read TGTGCCAGCAGCCCAAGGGTTCGGGGGATTGGCACAGATACGCAGTATTTT. Translation gives CASSPRVRGIGTDTQYF.